This entry is about one T cell receptor beta chain. The data belong to a study of Ad26.COV2.S vaccination and SARS-CoV-2 variants. Described treatment: approximately 18 received Ad26.COV2.S at low or high dose, single or two shots; 5 received placebo; per-sample allocation not given. Sampling was performed 63 days after the first vaccine or placebo injection. TCRdb keeps only in-frame clones here, not all; method: immunoSEQ multiplex PCR. The sample holds roughly 320,000 clones, around 87% seen once. V lost 4 bases and J lost 1; bases outside the gene matches: 3. CDR1 SGHNT and CDR2 YYREEE come from the germline V gene (reference sequence). There are 15 residues in the CDR3.

V is TRBV5-4 and J is TRBJ2-2, with 8 bases matching TRBD2. The source was peripheral blood, collected in a trial of Ad26.COV2.S vaccine versus placebo. The receptor comes from a person between 18 and 59 years old who received the Ad26.COV2.S COVID-19 vaccine or a placebo. This chain's CDR3 is CASSRGGGNTGELFF. The DNA for the CDR3 is TGTGCCAGCAGCCGGGGGGGCGGGAACACCGGGGAGCTGTTTTTT.